This entry lists 11 T cell receptor beta chains sequenced from one sample in a study of T cells in localized non-small cell lung cancer. TCRdb's table, derived via immunoSEQ multiplex PCR, lists solely in-frame clones and lacks some. The data show tens of thousands of clones, more than 80% seen once. Material: peripheral blood mononuclear cells, obtained before any cancer treatment. The receptors here all came from a male donor at least 60 years old with stage II lung adenocarcinoma.

This CDR3 reads CASRMGQARTEAFF. CDR3 coding DNA: TGTGCCAGTAGAATGGGACAGGCGAGGACTGAAGCTTTCTTT. The chain combines TRBV19 with TRBJ1-1; 8 bases line up with TRBD1. The CDR3 contains 14 residues. With 6 bases clipped from V and 5 bases from J, the junction kept 8 bases outside the gene matches. Germline CDR1 reads LNHDA; CDR2 reads SQIVND (reference sequence).

The sample holds a few counts of this clone. The genes are TRBV29-1 and TRBJ2-2; the match to TRBD1 covers 8 bases. The CDR3 loop spans 15 amino acids. The junction had 8 bases not matched to a gene; V was cut back by 7 bases and J by 1 base. The germline V gene encodes CDR1 SQVTM and CDR2 ANQGSEA. CDR3 bases: TGCAGCGCCAGTCCCGGGACAGGGAACACCGGGGAGCTGTTTTTT. Translating gives CSASPGTGNTGELFF.

The rearrangement joins TRBV7-9 to TRBJ1-5; 10 bases align to TRBD1. V shed 5 bases and J 14 bases; nucleotides not matched to a gene: 6. This CDR3 contains 12 residues. Germline V gene sequence: CDR1 SEHNR, CDR2 FQNEAQ (reference sequence). The CDR3 DNA reads TGTGCCAGCAGCGGACGACAGGGGGCAAAGCATTTT. Residues: CASSGRQGAKHF.

This chain connects TRBV5-1 to TRBJ1-1; 8 bases agree with TRBD1. This CDR3 region has 14 residues. V gave up 6 bases and J gave up 5 bases; unmatched junction bases: 9. Germline CDR1 and CDR2: SGHRS and YFSETQ. In DNA form, the CDR3 reads TGCGCCAGCATCACTGGGACAGGAGGGACTGAAGCTTTCTTT. This translates into CASITGTGGTEAFF.

The rearrangement joins TRBV9 to TRBJ2-7, with 8 bases aligning to TRBD2. Germline V gene lookup returns CDR1 SGDLS and CDR2 YYNGEE. J gave up 3 bases and V 0 bases, and 5 bases lay outside the gene matches. This CDR3 has 15 amino acids. The CDR3 sequence is CASSVGGSGNYEQYF. CDR3 nucleotide sequence: TGTGCCAGCAGCGTAGGTGGTAGCGGGAACTACGAGCAGTACTTC.

The genes are TRBV10-1 and TRBJ1-1; a possible D gene is TRBD1 (5 bases). V was cut by 0 bases and J by 6 bases, with 14 bases left in between. The CDR3 contains 15 residues. CDR1 and CDR2 (germline): WNHNN, SYGVQD (reference sequence). This CDR3 is CASSESRGGPSEAFF. The DNA for the CDR3 is TGCGCCAGCAGTGAGTCGAGGGGTGGACCGTCTGAAGCTTTCTTT.

This rearrangement joins TRBV7-2 to TRBJ2-3, with D uncertain. Germline CDR1 SGHTA, CDR2 FQGNSA. The CDR3 consists of 12 residues. The ends were cut back, 5 bases at V and 4 bases at J, with 7 bases in the middle. Here the CDR3 DNA reads TGTGCCAGCAGCCCCTTTTCAGATACGCAGTATTTT. It specifies CASSPFSDTQYF.

The CDR3 DNA follows: TGTGCCAGCAGCCAGATTATCGGGCGAAAGGCGACTCTATACGAGCAGTACTTC. Translated: CASSQIIGRKATLYEQYF. This rearrangement joins TRBV14 to TRBJ2-7, with D unresolved. V was trimmed by 3 bases and J by 4 bases, leaving 25 bases between them. CDR1 is SGHDN and CDR2 is FVKESK in the germline V gene. The CDR3 length is 18 residues.

The chain combines TRBV7-9 with TRBJ2-1; 13 nucleotides line up with TRBD2. This CDR3 has 15 residues. V gave up 4 bases and J gave up 10 bases; unmatched junction bases: 7. The germline gives CDR1 SEHNR, CDR2 FQNEAQ (reference sequence). The CDR3 sequence is CASSSWTSGSKEQFF. CDR3 bases: TGTGCCAGCAGCTCTTGGACTAGCGGGAGTAAGGAGCAGTTCTTC.

This rearrangement joins TRBV18 to TRBJ2-4; D is uncertain. The V end was cut by 4 bases, the J end by 0 bases, with 10 bases between. The germline V gene encodes CDR1 KGHSH and CDR2 LQKENI. The CDR3 has 15 residues. The CDR3: CASSHTTVAKNIQYF. CDR3 DNA: TGTGCCAGCTCACATACGACCGTAGCCAAAAACATTCAGTACTTC.

The chain carries TRBV5-6 and TRBJ2-1; 8 positions agree with TRBD1. Looked up from germline, CDR1 is SGHDT and CDR2 is YYEEEE. CDR3 length equals 13 residues. V dropped 0 bases and J dropped 10; count of bases not matched to a gene: 3. The chain's CDR3 is CASSLAGGEEQFF. CDR3 bases: TGTGCCAGCAGCTTGGCAGGGGGCGAAGAGCAGTTCTTC.